The 30 T cell receptor beta chains in this list originate from one sample, sequenced in a study of blood T cell repertoires in COVID-19 (dated by TCRdb to 2020 to 2021). The library came from the immunoSEQ multiplex PCR assay. Not all clones reach the TCRdb copy of this immuneACCESS table, which keeps in-frame sequences only. Checked studies attribute under half of the gap to unresolved V genes and leave the rest unexplained. The sample records 60,000 to 75,000 clones, approximately 73% of which are singletons. The ten largest make up about 6% of the sample. The sequencing sample was made of peripheral blood. Receptors were obtained from a woman between 45 and 65 years old with active or convalescent COVID-19.

The chain uses TRBV6-2 or TRBV6-3 and TRBJ2-7; 10 bases match TRBD1. The CDR3 spans 15 residues. Trimming cost V 4 bases and J 1 base; bases outside gene matches: 4. CDR1 is MNHEY and CDR2 is SVGEGT in the germline V gene. CDR3 in amino acids: CASSSPGQGSYEQYF. The CDR3 nucleotides are TGTGCCAGCAGTTCGCCGGGACAGGGGTCCTACGAGCAGTACTTC.

The CDR3 nucleotides are TGTGCCAGCAGCTTAGCGCAGTACAGGCTCTATGGCTACACCTTC. Protein: CASSLAQYRLYGYTF. The V call is TRBV7-2, the J call TRBJ1-2; TRBD1 is a possible D gene (5 bases). The CDR3 is 15 amino acids. CDR1 is SGHTA, CDR2 FQGNSA, per germline. The V and J ends lost 0 bases and 4 bases respectively, with 12 bases between them.

The chain employs TRBV6-5 and TRBJ1-1; D remains ambiguous. Germline CDR1 is MNHEY and CDR2 is SVGAGI. This CDR3 is 14 amino acids long. Trimming removed 2 bases from V and 6 bases from J, with 13 bases in between. The CDR3 loop is CASSYREVTAEAFF. For the CDR3, the DNA is TGTGCCAGCAGTTACCGCGAGGTCACGGCTGAAGCTTTCTTT.

J is TRBJ1-5 and V is TRBV7-2; 7 nucleotides match TRBD1. There are 15 residues in the CDR3. Trimming at V came to 5 bases and at J to 2 bases, leaving 6 bases not matched to a gene. CDR1 and CDR2 (germline): SGHTA, FQGNSA. CDR3 protein: CASSPWDSGNQPQHF. The CDR3 DNA sequence: TGTGCCAGCAGCCCTTGGGACAGTGGCAATCAGCCCCAGCATTTT.

This chain links TRBV4-1 with TRBJ2-5, with 8 bases matching TRBD2. The CDR3 extends over 15 amino acids. Per the germline V gene, CDR1 is MGHRA and CDR2 is YSYEKL. V lost 1 base and J lost 2; bases outside the gene matches: 3. The CDR3 protein is CASSQVLAVQETQYF. In DNA, the CDR3 is TGCGCCAGCAGCCAAGTACTAGCGGTTCAAGAGACCCAGTACTTC.

On this clone: The germline gene is not matched at one end of the junction; a read error may be the cause. The chain has TRBV3-1 (or the pseudogene TRBV3-2) and TRBJ2-1; TRBD2 matches 7 bases. This CDR3 has 12 residues. Germline loops: CDR1 LGHDT, CDR2 YNNKEL (reference sequence). CDR3 amino acids: CASSQDKRGQVF. CDR3 bases: TGTGCCAGCAGCCAAGATAAGCGGGGCCAAGTCTTC.

V usage is TRBV4-2 and J usage is TRBJ1-4, with TRBD1 matching over 7 bases. V gave up 3 bases and J gave up 9 bases; unmatched junction bases: 13. The CDR3 contains 16 residues. Germline assignment: CDR1 LGHNA and CDR2 YNFKEQ. The CDR3 nucleotides read TGTGCCAGCAGCCAGGCCCCACAGGGGAGTGGCCAAAAACTGTTTTTT. It codes for CASSQAPQGSGQKLFF.

This clone was recorded only once. J is TRBJ1-3 and V is TRBV19, with 11 bases fitting TRBD1. Germline loops: CDR1 LNHDA, CDR2 SQIVND (reference sequence). Trimming cost V 3 bases and J 3 bases; bases outside gene matches: 1. The CDR3 covers 15 residues. The CDR3 loop is CASSMGQGDGNTIYF. The CDR3 coding sequence is TGTGCCAGTAGTATGGGACAGGGGGATGGAAACACCATATATTTT.

The rearrangement uses TRBV18 and TRBJ2-4; no clear D gene. The V and J ends lost 0 bases and 0 bases respectively, with 12 bases between them. This CDR3 spans 17 amino acids. CDR1 and CDR2 (germline): KGHSH, LQKENI. The CDR3 sequence is CASSPPVGVLAKNIQYF. CDR3 in DNA: TGTGCCAGCTCACCACCCGTGGGCGTTCTAGCCAAAAACATTCAGTACTTC.

The chain employs TRBV7-9 and TRBJ2-7, with D tentatively TRBD2 (5 bases). Trimming took 5 bases from V and 9 from J, leaving 14 bases between them. The germline V gene has CDR1 SEHNR and CDR2 FQNEAQ (reference sequence). The CDR3 runs to 12 residues. The CDR3 nucleotides read TGTGCCAGCAGCCCCGCCCGGGATGGGCAGTACTTC. This translates into CASSPARDGQYF.

The CDR3 sequence is CATANPGRAEQFF. The CDR3 DNA reads TGTGCCACCGCCAATCCGGGGAGGGCTGAGCAGTTCTTC. This chain connects TRBV19 to TRBJ2-1; 7 bases fit TRBD2. J lost 9 bases, V lost 10 bases, and 12 bases had no gene match. Germline CDR1 and CDR2: LNHDA and SQIVND (reference sequence). This CDR3 comprises 13 residues.

This chain joins TRBV7-8 and TRBJ1-1; 7 nucleotides line up with TRBD1. Looked up from germline, CDR1 is SGHVS and CDR2 is FQNEAQ. The V gene end was trimmed by 2 bases and the J gene end by 1 base; junction bases not matched to a gene: 4. The CDR3 runs 15 residues. CDR3 DNA sequence: TGTGCCAGCAGCTTATTACAGGGGAAGAACACTGAAGCTTTCTTT. The encoded protein is CASSLLQGKNTEAFF. Filled out from reference TRBV7-8 and TRBJ1-1, the complete variable domain reads GAGVSQSPRYKVAKRGQDVALRCDPISGHVSLFWYQQALGQGPEFLTYFQNEAQLDKSGLPSDRFFAERPEGSVSTLKIQRTQQEDSAVYLCASSLLQGKNTEAFFGQGTRLTVV.

The rearrangement uses TRBV4-3 and TRBJ1-4, with D unresolved. This CDR3 comprises 15 residues. Germline V gene data show CDR1 as LGHNA and CDR2 as YSLEER. V lost 0 bases, J lost 5 bases, and 10 bases lay in between. The CDR3 protein is CASSQEGHGNEKLFF. CDR3 nucleotides: TGCGCCAGCAGCCAAGAGGGCCATGGGAATGAAAAACTGTTTTTT.

The rearrangement joins TRBV29-1 to TRBJ1-2, with TRBD1 identical over 7 bases. V shed 5 bases and J 6 bases; nucleotides not matched to a gene: 3. CDR3 size: 11 residues. The germline gives CDR1 SQVTM, CDR2 ANQGSEA. CDR3 nucleotides: TGCAGCGTTAAGGGGGCGGATGGCTACACCTTC. Translation gives CSVKGADGYTF.

The V gene is TRBV28, the J gene TRBJ2-7, with 7 bases matching TRBD1. With V trimmed by 6 bases and J by 3 bases, 8 bases remained unmatched. Germline loops: CDR1 MDHEN, CDR2 SYDVKM. The CDR3 has 14 residues. CDR3 bases: TGTGCCAGCAGGCCCGAGGACAGGTACTACGAGCAGTACTTC. Encoded protein: CASRPEDRYYEQYF.

This sequence joins TRBV3-1 (or the pseudogene TRBV3-2) and TRBJ2-7, with 9 bases lining up with TRBD2. J gave up 2 bases and V 1 base, and 3 bases lay outside the gene matches. The germline V gene has CDR1 LGHDT and CDR2 YNNKEL (reference sequence). CDR3 size: 15 residues. The CDR3 region has the DNA TGTGCCAGCAGCCAAGGACTAGCGGATGCCTACGAGCAGTACTTC. Its translation is CASSQGLADAYEQYF.

The genes are TRBV7-2 and TRBJ2-3; TRBD2 aligns across 8 bases. CDR3 length: 15 amino acids. Germline CDR1 and CDR2: SGHTA and FQGNSA. Trimming at V came to 5 bases and at J to 4 bases, leaving 8 bases not matched to a gene. CDR3 sequence: CASSGGAGGSDTQYF. The CDR3 DNA reads as TGTGCCAGCAGCGGCGGCGCGGGAGGTTCAGATACGCAGTATTTT.

The chain joins TRBV29-1 to TRBJ1-3; D is unresolved. Germline CDR1 is SQVTM and CDR2 is ANQGSEA. The ends were cut back, 4 bases at V and 0 bases at J, with 7 bases in the middle. CDR3 length equals 13 residues. This chain's CDR3 is CSVGGSSGNTIYF. Here the CDR3 DNA reads TGCAGCGTTGGAGGGAGCTCTGGAAACACCATATATTTT.

The rearrangement joins TRBV6-4 to TRBJ1-1; 9 bases are a match to TRBD1. CDR1 is MRHNA and CDR2 is SNTAGT in the germline V gene. Trimming removed 8 bases from V and 1 base from J; junction bases left unmatched: 11. The CDR3 has 16 residues. The CDR3 sequence is CASPGTGTSRNTEAFF. The DNA for the CDR3 is TGTGCCAGCCCCGGGACAGGGACATCAAGGAACACTGAAGCTTTCTTT.

The chain links TRBV6-5 to TRBJ2-2, with a weak D call TRBD2 (6 bases). The germline V gene encodes CDR1 MNHEY and CDR2 SVGAGI. The CDR3 contains 14 residues. V lost 6 bases to trimming and J lost 6 bases, with 14 bases between them. CDR3 residues: CASSLAGQAGELFF. The DNA for the CDR3 is TGTGCCAGCAGCCTGGCGGGGCAGGCCGGGGAGCTGTTTTTT.

This clone has just one count. The chain uses TRBV15 and TRBJ1-4; D unclear. CDR1 and CDR2 from the germline V gene are LNHNV and YYDKDF (reference sequence). The CDR3 contains 15 residues. The V end was cut by 1 base, the J end by 0 bases, with 6 bases between. Here the CDR3 DNA reads TGTGCCACCAGCAGAGCCGGTGCAACTAATGAAAAACTGTTTTTT. Amino acid sequence: CATSRAGATNEKLFF.

The V gene is TRBV11-1, the J gene TRBJ1-2; D call uncertain. Trimming cost V 5 bases and J 8 bases, with 12 bases left between them. The CDR3 length is 12 residues. CDR1 and CDR2 from the germline V gene are SGHAT and FQDESV (reference sequence). CDR3 loop: CASSGGSMGYTF. CDR3 in DNA: TGTGCCAGCAGCGGAGGCTCAATGGGCTACACCTTC.

V usage is TRBV5-1 and J usage is TRBJ1-1; tentatively, D is TRBD1 (6 bases). The CDR3 has 12 residues. The V gene's germline CDR1 is SGHRS and CDR2 YFSETQ. With 0 bases removed from V and 10 bases from J, the gap between germline ends came to 10 bases. The CDR3 here is CASSLDRQVAFF. The DNA for the CDR3 is TGCGCCAGCAGCTTGGACCGACAGGTAGCTTTCTTT.

The CDR3 spells CASGTQLNYGYTF. CDR3 nucleotide sequence: TGTGCCAGCGGCACCCAGTTGAACTATGGCTACACCTTC. The gene calls are TRBV14 and TRBJ1-2; unclear D gene. Germline V gene lookup returns CDR1 SGHDN and CDR2 FVKESK. This CDR3 region has 13 residues. V lost 8 bases and J lost 2, with 12 bases in between.

V and J are TRBV18 and TRBJ2-7; D perhaps matches TRBD1 (6 bases). V lost 1 base and J 7 bases, leaving 11 bases between the germline ends. Germline V gene sequence: CDR1 KGHSH, CDR2 LQKENI. The CDR3 extends over 13 amino acids. The CDR3 protein is CASSPQQGREQYF. The CDR3 nucleotides are TGTGCCAGCTCACCACAGCAGGGGCGGGAGCAGTACTTC.

This clone was observed a few times. The CDR3 spells CASSLKGGTEAFF. The CDR3 coding sequence is TGCGCCAGCAGCTTGAAGGGAGGGACTGAAGCTTTCTTT. This sequence joins TRBV5-1 and TRBJ1-1; no definite D call. CDR1 SGHRS and CDR2 YFSETQ come from the germline V gene. This CDR3 region has 13 residues. The V end was cut by 1 base, the J end by 5 bases, with 9 bases between.

The CDR3 DNA sequence: TGTGCCTGGAGTGTACGGAGCACCGGGGAGCTGTTTTTT. Protein sequence: CAWSVRSTGELFF. The rearrangement uses TRBV30 and TRBJ2-2; unclear D gene. Trimming removed 0 bases at V and 4 bases at J, with 6 bases between. Germline V gives CDR1 GTSNPN, CDR2 SVGIG (reference sequence). The CDR3 totals 13 residues. The full variable domain, in which reference TRBV30 and TRBJ2-2 provide the parts outside the CDR3, is SQTIHQWPATLVQPVGSPLSLECTVEGTSNPNLYWYRQAAGRGLQLLFYSVGIGQISSEVPQNLSASRPQDRQFILSSKKLLLSDSGFYLCAWSVRSTGELFFGEGSRLTVL.

This chain connects TRBV5-8 to TRBJ2-5; TRBD1 aligns across 7 bases. With 1 base clipped from V and 0 bases from J, the junction kept 3 bases outside the gene matches. The germline V gene encodes CDR1 SGHTS and CDR2 YDEGEE. This CDR3 spans 15 amino acids. The CDR3 region is CASSLPTGNQETQYF. CDR3 nucleotides: TGTGCCAGCAGCTTGCCGACAGGGAACCAAGAGACCCAGTACTTC.

V and J are TRBV10-3 and TRBJ1-5; D gene unclear. Per the germline V gene, CDR1 is ENHRY and CDR2 is SYGVKD. V was shortened by 3 bases and J by 3 bases, with 15 bases between the two germline ends. The CDR3 is 16 residues long. The CDR3 spells CAISDSMRNPNQPQHF. The CDR3 DNA sequence: TGTGCCATCAGTGACTCGATGCGGAACCCCAATCAGCCCCAGCATTTT.

V usage is TRBV2 and J usage is TRBJ1-5, with D possibly matching TRBD1 (6 bases). The V gene lost 5 bases and the J gene lost 1 base, with 6 bases spanning the gap. CDR3 length equals 13 residues. Germline CDR1 reads SNHLY; CDR2 reads FYNNEI. CDR3 sequence reads: CASSRGSNQPQHF. CDR3 DNA sequence: TGTGCCAGCAGTAGGGGGAGCAATCAGCCCCAGCATTTT.